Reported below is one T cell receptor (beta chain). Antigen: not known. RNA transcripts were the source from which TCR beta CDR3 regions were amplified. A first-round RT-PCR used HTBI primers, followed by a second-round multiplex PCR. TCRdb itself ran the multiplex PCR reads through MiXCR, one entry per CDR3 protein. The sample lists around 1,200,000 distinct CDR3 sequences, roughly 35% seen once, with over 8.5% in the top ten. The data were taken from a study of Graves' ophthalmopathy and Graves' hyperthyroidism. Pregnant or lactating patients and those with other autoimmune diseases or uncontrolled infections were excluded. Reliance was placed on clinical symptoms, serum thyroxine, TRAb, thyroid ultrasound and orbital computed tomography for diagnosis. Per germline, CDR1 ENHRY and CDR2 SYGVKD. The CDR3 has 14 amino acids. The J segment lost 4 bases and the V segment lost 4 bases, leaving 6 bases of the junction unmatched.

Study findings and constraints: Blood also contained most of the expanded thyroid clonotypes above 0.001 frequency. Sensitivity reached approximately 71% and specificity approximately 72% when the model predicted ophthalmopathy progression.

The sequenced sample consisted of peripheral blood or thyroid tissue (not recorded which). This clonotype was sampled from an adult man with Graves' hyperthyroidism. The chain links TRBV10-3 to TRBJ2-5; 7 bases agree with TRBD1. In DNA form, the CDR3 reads TGTGCCATCAGTGGTAAGGGGGCCGGAGAGACCCAGTACTTC. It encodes CAISGKGAGETQYF.